This T cell receptor beta chain was obtained from a study of CD8+ T cells in alopecia areata. About the study: Dosing spanned 6 to 18 months on tofacitinib, then 6 months off drug.

Stated treatment: oral pan-JAK inhibitor, 5-10 mg twice daily. Sequencing used cDNA as its template, made by extracting RNA and reverse transcribing it. Assay used: immunoSEQ multiplex PCR; TCRdb lists only in-frame clones, some missing. The data show fewer than 250,000 clones, roughly two fifths seen once. The CDR3 length is 16 residues. In germline, CDR1 is MGHDK, CDR2 SYGVNS. V dropped 2 bases and J dropped 3; count of bases not matched to a gene: 6. The input for sequencing was CD4+ T cells sorted from blood, taken around week 30, from a patient treated with tofacitinib. The chain carries TRBV25-1 and TRBJ2-3, with 9 bases fitting TRBD1. This TCR was recovered from a human donor with alopecia areata. The CDR3, as DNA: TGTGCCAGCAGTGAACTACAGGGGGCTCGTACAGATACGCAGTATTTT. It is translated as CASSELQGARTDTQYF. Combining the CDR3 with reference TRBV25-1 and TRBJ2-3 gives the whole variable domain EADIYQTPRYLVIGTGKKITLECSQTMGHDKMYWYQQDPGMELHLIHYSYGVNSTEKGDLSSESTVSRIRTEHFPLTLESARPSHTSQYLCASSELQGARTDTQYFGPGTRLTVL.